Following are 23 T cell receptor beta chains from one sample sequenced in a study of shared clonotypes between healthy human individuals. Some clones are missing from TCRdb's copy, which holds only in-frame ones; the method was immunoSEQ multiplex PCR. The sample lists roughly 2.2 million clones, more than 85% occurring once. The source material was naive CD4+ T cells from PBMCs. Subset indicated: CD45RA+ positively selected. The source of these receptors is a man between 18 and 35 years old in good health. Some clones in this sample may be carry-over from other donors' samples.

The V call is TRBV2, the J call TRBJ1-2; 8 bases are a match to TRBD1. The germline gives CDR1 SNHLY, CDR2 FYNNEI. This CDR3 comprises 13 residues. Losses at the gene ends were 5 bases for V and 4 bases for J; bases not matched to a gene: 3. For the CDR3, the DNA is TGTGCCAGCAGTTCGGACAGGGCCTATGGCTACACCTTC. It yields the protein CASSSDRAYGYTF.

Here the CDR3 DNA reads TGTGCCAGCAGCCCTACTAGTGGAAGCAATCAGCCCCAGCATTTT. Protein: CASSPTSGSNQPQHF. The V and J genes are TRBV28 and TRBJ1-5, with unresolved D. The germline V gene encodes CDR1 MDHEN and CDR2 SYDVKM. CDR3 size: 15 residues. Trimming left V 6 bases short and J 1 base short, with 13 bases between.

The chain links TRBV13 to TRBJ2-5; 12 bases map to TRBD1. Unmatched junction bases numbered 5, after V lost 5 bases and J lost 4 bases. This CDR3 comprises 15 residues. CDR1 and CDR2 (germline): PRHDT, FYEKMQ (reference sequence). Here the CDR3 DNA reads TGTGCCAGCAGCCCCGGGACAGGGGGCCCAGAGACCCAGTACTTC. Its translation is CASSPGTGGPETQYF. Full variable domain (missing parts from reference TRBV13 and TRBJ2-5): AAGVIQSPRHLIKEKRETATLKCYPIPRHDTVYWYQQGPGQDPQFLISFYEKMQSDKGSIPDRFSAQQFSDYHSELNMSSLELGDSALYFCASSPGTGGPETQYFGPGTRLLVL.

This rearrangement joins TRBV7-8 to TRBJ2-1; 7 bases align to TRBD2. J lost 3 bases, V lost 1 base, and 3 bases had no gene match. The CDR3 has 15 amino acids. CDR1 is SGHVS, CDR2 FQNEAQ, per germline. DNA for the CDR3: TGTGCCAGCAGCTTAGGGGACTACCTCTACAATGAGCAGTTCTTC. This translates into CASSLGDYLYNEQFF.

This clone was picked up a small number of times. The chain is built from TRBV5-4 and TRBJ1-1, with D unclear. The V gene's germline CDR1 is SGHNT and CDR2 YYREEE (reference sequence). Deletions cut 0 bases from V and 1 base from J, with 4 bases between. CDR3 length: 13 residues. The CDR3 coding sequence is TGTGCCAGCAGCTTGGAACAGAACACTGAAGCTTTCTTT. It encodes CASSLEQNTEAFF. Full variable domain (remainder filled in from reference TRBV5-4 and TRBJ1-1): ETGVTQSPTHLIKTRGQQVTLRCSSQSGHNTVSWYQQALGQGPQFIFQYYREEENGRGNFPPRFSGLQFPNYSSELNVNALELDDSALYLCASSLEQNTEAFFGQGTRLTVV.

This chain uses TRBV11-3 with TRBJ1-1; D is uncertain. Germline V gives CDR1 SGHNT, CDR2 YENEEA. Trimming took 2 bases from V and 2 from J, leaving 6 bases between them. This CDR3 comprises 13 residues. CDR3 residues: CASSLKDNTEAFF. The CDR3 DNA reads TGTGCCAGCAGCTTAAAGGACAACACTGAAGCTTTCTTT.

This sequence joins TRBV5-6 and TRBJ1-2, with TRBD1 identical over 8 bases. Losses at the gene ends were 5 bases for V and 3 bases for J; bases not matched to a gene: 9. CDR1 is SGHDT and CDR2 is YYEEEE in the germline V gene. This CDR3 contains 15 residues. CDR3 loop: CASRPGTGPYYGYTF. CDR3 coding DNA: TGTGCCAGCAGACCCGGGACAGGCCCATACTATGGCTACACCTTC.

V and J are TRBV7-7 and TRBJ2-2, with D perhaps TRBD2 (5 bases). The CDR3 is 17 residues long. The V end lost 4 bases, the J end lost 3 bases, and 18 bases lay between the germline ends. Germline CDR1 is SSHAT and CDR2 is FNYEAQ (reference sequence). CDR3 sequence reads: CASSSAVRSRDTGELFF. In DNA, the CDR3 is TGTGCCAGCAGCTCTGCAGTAAGGTCGCGGGACACCGGGGAGCTGTTTTTT.

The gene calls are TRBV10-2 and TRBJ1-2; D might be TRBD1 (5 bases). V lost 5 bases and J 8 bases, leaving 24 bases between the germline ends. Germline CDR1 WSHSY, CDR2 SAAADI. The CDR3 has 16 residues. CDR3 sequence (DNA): TGCGCCAGCAGTCATATCAGTGTGGCAGGGCCAGAGGGCTACACCTTC. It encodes CASSHISVAGPEGYTF.

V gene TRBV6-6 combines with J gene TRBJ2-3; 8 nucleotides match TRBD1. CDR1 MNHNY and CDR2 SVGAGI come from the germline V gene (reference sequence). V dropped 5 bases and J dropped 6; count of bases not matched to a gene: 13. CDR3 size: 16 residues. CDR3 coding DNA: TGTGCCAGCAGTCAGGGGGCCCGCGCCCTCGCCGATACGCAGTATTTT. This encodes CASSQGARALADTQYF.

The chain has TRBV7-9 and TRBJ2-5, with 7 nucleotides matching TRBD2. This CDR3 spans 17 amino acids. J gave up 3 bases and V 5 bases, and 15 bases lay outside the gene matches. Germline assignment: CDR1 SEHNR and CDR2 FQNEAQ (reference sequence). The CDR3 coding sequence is TGTGCCAGCAGCCAAGCCTCGGGCCTAGCGGCAAAAGAGACCCAGTACTTC. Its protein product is CASSQASGLAAKETQYF.

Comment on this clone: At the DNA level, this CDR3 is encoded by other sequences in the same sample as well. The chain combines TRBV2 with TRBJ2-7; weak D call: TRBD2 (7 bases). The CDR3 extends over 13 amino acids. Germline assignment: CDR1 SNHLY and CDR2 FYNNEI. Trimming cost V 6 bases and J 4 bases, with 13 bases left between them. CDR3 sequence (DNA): TGTGCCAGCAGCGCAAGCGGGACATACGAGCAGTACTTC. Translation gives CASSASGTYEQYF.

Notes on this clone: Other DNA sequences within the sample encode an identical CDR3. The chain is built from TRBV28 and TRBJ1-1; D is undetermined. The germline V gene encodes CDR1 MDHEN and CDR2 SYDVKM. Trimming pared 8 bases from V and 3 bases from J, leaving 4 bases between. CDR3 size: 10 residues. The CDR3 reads CASGYTEAFF. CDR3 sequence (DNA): TGTGCCAGCGGATACACTGAAGCTTTCTTT.

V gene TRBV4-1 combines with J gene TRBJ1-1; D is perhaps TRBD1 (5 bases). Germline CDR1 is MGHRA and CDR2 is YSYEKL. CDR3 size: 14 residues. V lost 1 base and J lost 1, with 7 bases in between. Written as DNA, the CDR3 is TGCGCCAGCAGCCAAGTCGGGGCGAACACTGAAGCTTTCTTT. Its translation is CASSQVGANTEAFF.

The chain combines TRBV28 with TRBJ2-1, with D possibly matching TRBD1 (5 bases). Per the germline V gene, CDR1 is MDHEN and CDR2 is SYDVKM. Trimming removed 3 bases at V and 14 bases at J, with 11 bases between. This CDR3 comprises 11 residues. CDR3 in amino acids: CASSLGQSEFF. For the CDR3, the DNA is TGTGCCAGCAGTTTGGGGCAGAGTGAGTTCTTC. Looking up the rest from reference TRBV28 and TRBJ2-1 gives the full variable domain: DVKVTQSSRYLVKRTGEKVFLECVQDMDHENMFWYRQDPGLGLRLIYFSYDVKMKEKGDIPEGYSVSREKKERFSLILESASTNQTSMYLCASSLGQSEFFGPGTRLTVL.

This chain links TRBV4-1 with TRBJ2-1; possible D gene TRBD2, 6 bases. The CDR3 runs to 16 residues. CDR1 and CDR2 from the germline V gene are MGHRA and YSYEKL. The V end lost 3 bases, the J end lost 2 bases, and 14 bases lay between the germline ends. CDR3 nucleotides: TGCGCCAGCAGCCAGCCCCGGGAGAAGGCCTACAATGAGCAGTTCTTC. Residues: CASSQPREKAYNEQFF.

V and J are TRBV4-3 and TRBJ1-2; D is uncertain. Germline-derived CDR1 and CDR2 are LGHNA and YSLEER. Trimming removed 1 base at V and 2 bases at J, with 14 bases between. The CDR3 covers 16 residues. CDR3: CASSQGYDRANYGYTF. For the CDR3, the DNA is TGCGCCAGCAGCCAAGGCTATGACCGCGCCAACTATGGCTACACCTTC.

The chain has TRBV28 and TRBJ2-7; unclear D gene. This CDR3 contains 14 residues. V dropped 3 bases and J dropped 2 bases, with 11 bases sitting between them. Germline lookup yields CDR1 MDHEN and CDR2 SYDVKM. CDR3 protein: CASSLQKLAYEQYF. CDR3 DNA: TGTGCCAGCAGTTTGCAGAAACTGGCCTACGAGCAGTACTTC.

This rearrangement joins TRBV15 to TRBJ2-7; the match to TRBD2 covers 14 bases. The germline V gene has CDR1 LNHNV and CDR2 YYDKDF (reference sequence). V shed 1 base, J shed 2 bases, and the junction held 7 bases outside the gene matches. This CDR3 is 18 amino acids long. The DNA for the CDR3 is TGTGCCACCAGCAGAGGCGGGACTAGCGGGAGTTTAGCCTACGAGCAGTACTTC. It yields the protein CATSRGGTSGSLAYEQYF. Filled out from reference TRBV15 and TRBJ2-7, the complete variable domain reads DAMVIQNPRYQVTQFGKPVTLSCSQTLNHNVMYWYQQKSSQAPKLLFHYYDKDFNNEADTPDNFQSRRPNTSFCFLDIRSPGLGDTAMYLCATSRGGTSGSLAYEQYFGPGTRLTVT.

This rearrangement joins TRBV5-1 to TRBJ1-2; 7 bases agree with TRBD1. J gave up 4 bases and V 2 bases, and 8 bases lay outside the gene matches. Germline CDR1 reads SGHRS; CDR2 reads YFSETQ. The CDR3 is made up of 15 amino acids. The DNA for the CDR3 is TGCGCCAGCAGCTTTTCCCCCGGGGACAGCTATGGCTACACCTTC. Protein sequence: CASSFSPGDSYGYTF.

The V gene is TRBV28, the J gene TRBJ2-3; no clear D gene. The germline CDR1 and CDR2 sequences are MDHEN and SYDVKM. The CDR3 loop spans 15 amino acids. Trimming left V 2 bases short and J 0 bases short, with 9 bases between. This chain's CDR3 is CASSLMPTSTDTQYF. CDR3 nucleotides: TGTGCCAGCAGTTTAATGCCGACTAGCACAGATACGCAGTATTTT.

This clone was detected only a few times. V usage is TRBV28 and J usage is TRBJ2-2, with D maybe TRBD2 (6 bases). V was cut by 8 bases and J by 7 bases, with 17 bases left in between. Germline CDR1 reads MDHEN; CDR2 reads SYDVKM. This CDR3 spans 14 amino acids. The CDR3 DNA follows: TGTGCCAGCCACGGGGGAGGAGGTAGCGGGGAGCTGTTTTTT. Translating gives CASHGGGGSGELFF.

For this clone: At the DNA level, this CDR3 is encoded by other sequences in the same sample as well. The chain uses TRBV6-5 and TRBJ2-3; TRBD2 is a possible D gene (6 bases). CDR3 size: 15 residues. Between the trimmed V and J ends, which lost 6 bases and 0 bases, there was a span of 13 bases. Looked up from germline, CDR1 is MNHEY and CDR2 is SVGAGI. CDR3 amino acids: CASSYTGTSTDTQYF. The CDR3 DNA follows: TGTGCCAGCAGCTACACGGGGACTAGCACAGATACGCAGTATTTT.